What follows is one T cell receptor beta chain and its context. The antigen remains undetermined. Clones were read by immunoSEQ multiplex PCR, and TCRdb kept only the in-frame ones, dropping some. The sample holds around 170,000 clones, about 83% seen once. The sample is drawn from a study of Ad26.COV2.S vaccination and SARS-CoV-2 variants. Study-level findings and limits: People given the vaccine had a wider spike-specific TCR breadth than placebo recipients did.

The CDR3 consists of 14 residues. The ends were cut back, 7 bases at V and 6 bases at J, with 13 bases in the middle. In germline, CDR1 is SNHLY, CDR2 FYNNEI. The chain has TRBV2 and TRBJ1-6; a weak D match, TRBD1 (5 bases). Specimen: peripheral blood, collected after recovery from COVID-19. The clonotype was recovered from a human donor who had recovered from COVID-19. CDR3 protein: CASKYRSVNSPLHF. The CDR3 DNA sequence: TGTGCCAGCAAATACAGGAGTGTTAATTCACCCCTCCACTTT.